The 32 T cell receptor beta chains below come from one sample, sequenced in a study of CD8 T cells in Susac syndrome. Random hexamers were used to reverse transcribe the RNA input (0.5 to 1 ug). TCRdb recomputed calls from the immunoSEQ multiplex PCR reads with MiXCR, one row per CDR3 protein. The sample lists 95,000 to 150,000 distinct CDR3 sequences, 96% occurring once. The sample taken for sequencing was CD4+ T cells from PBMCs. The receptors derive from a human donor with Susac syndrome.

The rearrangement links TRBV28 to TRBJ1-2; unclear D gene. This CDR3 is built from 14 residues. The germline V gene encodes CDR1 MDHEN and CDR2 SYDVKM. V lost 9 bases and J lost 2, with 16 bases in between. The CDR3 DNA reads as TGTGCCAGTCGCTCCCGGGCAGAAAACTATGGCTACACCTTC. It translates to CASRSRAENYGYTF.

V usage is TRBV10-3 and J usage is TRBJ1-2; TRBD1 aligns across 9 bases. CDR1 is ENHRY and CDR2 is SYGVKD in the germline V gene. V dropped 9 bases and J dropped 7; count of bases not matched to a gene: 9. The length of the CDR3 is 13 residues. The chain's CDR3 is CAMMRDRASGYTF. The DNA of the CDR3 is TGTGCCATGATGCGGGACAGGGCGAGTGGCTACACCTTC.

The chain links TRBV29-1 to TRBJ2-3; D gene ambiguous. CDR1 SQVTM and CDR2 ANQGSEA come from the germline V gene. V was shortened by 8 bases and J by 0 bases, with 12 bases between the two germline ends. The CDR3 totals 13 residues. The CDR3 sequence is CSHGEGSTDTQYF. In DNA form, the CDR3 reads TGCAGCCATGGGGAAGGGAGCACAGATACGCAGTATTTT.

The genes are TRBV20-1 and TRBJ1-1, with a possible D match to TRBD1 (6 bases). CDR3 length: 12 residues. V was clipped by 2 bases and J by 4 bases, with 8 bases between them. CDR1 and CDR2 (germline): DFQATT, SNEGSKA (reference sequence). The CDR3 region is CSARPGATEAFF. DNA of the CDR3: TGCAGTGCTAGACCAGGGGCCACTGAAGCTTTCTTT.

This chain uses TRBV19 with TRBJ2-1, with 7 bases that match TRBD1. The CDR3 sequence is 11 residues long. CDR1 is LNHDA, CDR2 SQIVND, per germline (reference sequence). Trimming took 5 bases from V and 12 from J; bases not matched to a gene: 4. CDR3 coding DNA: TGTGCCAGTAGTCTCCGGGACAGGCAGTTCTTC. Translated, it gives CASSLRDRQFF.

The chain couples TRBV6-6 to TRBJ2-7; 9 bases match TRBD1. The CDR3 is made up of 15 amino acids. V trimming: 2 bases; J trimming: 4 bases; junction bases outside the gene matches: 6. Germline assignment: CDR1 MNHNY and CDR2 SVGAGI (reference sequence). CDR3 residues: CASSYGQGWVYEQYF. The CDR3 nucleotides read TGTGCCAGCAGTTACGGACAGGGGTGGGTTTACGAGCAGTACTTC.

The chain has TRBV12-3 or TRBV12-4 and TRBJ2-1; D is undetermined. This CDR3 is 10 amino acids long. V lost 5 bases and J 9 bases, leaving 5 bases between the germline ends. DNA of the CDR3: TGTGCCAGCAGTAAGGGTGAGCAGTTCTTC. Translation: CASSKGEQFF.

The chain links TRBV27 to TRBJ1-1; D gene ambiguous. The CDR3 length is 13 residues. Germline loops: CDR1 MNHEY, CDR2 SMNVEV (reference sequence). The germline V and J ends were trimmed by 8 bases and 7 bases, with 17 bases remaining between them. The CDR3 DNA reads as TGTGCCAGCGCGCCTCCCGGAACCGGTGAAGCTTTCTTT. Amino acids: CASAPPGTGEAFF.

V gene TRBV19 combines with J gene TRBJ1-1; 7 nucleotides line up with TRBD1. The CDR3 spans 14 residues. Germline V gene data show CDR1 as LNHDA and CDR2 as SQIVND (reference sequence). Unmatched junction bases numbered 3, after V lost 5 bases and J lost 0 bases. CDR3: CASSLGQMNTEAFF. The CDR3 coding sequence is TGTGCCAGTAGTTTGGGACAGATGAACACTGAAGCTTTCTTT.

V and J are TRBV20-1 and TRBJ2-7; 12 positions agree with TRBD2. The CDR3 extends over 15 amino acids. Trimming cost V 6 bases and J 1 base; bases outside gene matches: 7. CDR1 DFQATT and CDR2 SNEGSKA come from the germline V gene (reference sequence). The CDR3 nucleotides read TGCAGTGCCCGGACTAGCGGGATGGGTTCCTACGAGCAGTACTTC. Residues: CSARTSGMGSYEQYF.

The CDR3 loop is CASSPRTGPPYEQYF. CDR3 nucleotides: TGTGCCAGCAGCCCGCGGACAGGGCCCCCCTACGAGCAGTACTTC. This chain links TRBV14 with TRBJ2-7; TRBD1 matches at 8 bases. CDR1 and CDR2 from the germline V gene are SGHDN and FVKESK. The CDR3 extends over 15 amino acids. The junction had 7 bases not matched to a gene; V was cut back by 4 bases and J by 2 bases.

This rearrangement joins TRBV20-1 to TRBJ2-7, with 7 bases identical to TRBD2. The germline CDR1 and CDR2 sequences are DFQATT and SNEGSKA (reference sequence). V lost 1 base and J lost 0; bases outside the gene matches: 3. The CDR3 spans 14 residues. The chain's CDR3 is CSARGGRNSYEQYF. CDR3 bases: TGCAGTGCTAGAGGCGGGAGAAACTCCTACGAGCAGTACTTC.

This chain connects TRBV20-1 to TRBJ2-1; 10 nucleotides match TRBD2. Germline CDR1 DFQATT, CDR2 SNEGSKA (reference sequence). J lost 0 bases, V lost 6 bases, and 8 bases had no gene match. The CDR3 is 16 amino acids. The CDR3 sequence: CSAPKREGPSYNEQFF. CDR3 nucleotide sequence: TGCAGTGCCCCGAAGCGGGAGGGCCCCTCCTACAATGAGCAGTTCTTC.

The chain links TRBV19 to TRBJ1-5; D gene unclear. Per the germline V gene, CDR1 is LNHDA and CDR2 is SQIVND (reference sequence). The length of the CDR3 is 11 residues. V was shortened by 11 bases and J by 5 bases, with 10 bases between the two germline ends. The CDR3 DNA is TGTGCCTCGATCACAGATCAGCCCCAGCATTTT. It codes for CASITDQPQHF.

The chain links TRBV4-2 to TRBJ2-7; perhaps TRBD1 as D (5 bases). The CDR3 consists of 15 residues. The V gene's germline CDR1 is LGHNA and CDR2 YNFKEQ. V was pared by 2 bases and J by 0 bases, with 11 bases between. The CDR3 spells CASSQFRAPSYEQYF. The DNA for the CDR3 is TGTGCCAGCAGCCAATTCAGGGCCCCCTCCTACGAGCAGTACTTC.

The chain recombines TRBV12-3 or TRBV12-4 with TRBJ1-2; a possible D gene is TRBD1 (5 bases). This CDR3 comprises 14 residues. Trimming left V 3 bases short and J 5 bases short, with 13 bases between. The CDR3 is CASSLGRGVYGYTF. The CDR3 DNA sequence: TGTGCCAGCAGTTTGGGGAGGGGCGTTTATGGCTACACCTTC.

The chain is built from TRBV18 and TRBJ1-1, with 8 bases fitting TRBD1. J was trimmed by 5 bases and V by 8 bases; bases with no gene match: 7. Germline V CDR1 and CDR2: KGHSH, LQKENI. This CDR3 region has 13 residues. The DNA for the CDR3 is TGTGCCAGCGCACAGGGGGAGAAAACTGAAGCTTTCTTT. Translation gives CASAQGEKTEAFF.

This chain connects TRBV15 to TRBJ2-6; maybe TRBD2 (5 bases). The CDR3 covers 17 residues. V dropped 3 bases and J dropped 2 bases, with 14 bases sitting between them. The V gene's germline CDR1 is LNHNV and CDR2 YYDKDF (reference sequence). The CDR3 nucleotides read TGTGCCACCAGCAGCGGACTCCGGATAGCTGGGGCCAACGTCCTGACTTTC. Its translation: CATSSGLRIAGANVLTF.

This chain uses TRBV9 with TRBJ1-1, with no clear D. CDR3 length: 14 residues. Germline V gene lookup returns CDR1 SGDLS and CDR2 YYNGEE. Trimming removed 5 bases from V and 1 base from J, with 12 bases in between. For the CDR3, the DNA is TGTGCCAGCAGTAAAGGCGGAACGAACACTGAAGCTTTCTTT. It yields the protein CASSKGGTNTEAFF.

The V and J genes are TRBV20-1 and TRBJ1-2; TRBD1 matches 9 bases. Germline V gene data show CDR1 as DFQATT and CDR2 as SNEGSKA (reference sequence). The CDR3 is 14 residues long. Trimming at V came to 6 bases and at J to 6 bases, leaving 11 bases not matched to a gene. The CDR3 nucleotides are TGCAGTGCCACCGGGACAGGGTTGGAGAATGGCTACACCTTC. Translated: CSATGTGLENGYTF.

The chain recombines TRBV30 with TRBJ1-1; D remains ambiguous. CDR1 and CDR2 from the germline V gene are GTSNPN and SVGIG (reference sequence). The CDR3 covers 12 residues. The V end was cut by 3 bases, the J end by 4 bases, with 9 bases between. CDR3 protein: CAWRDIGTEAFF. DNA of the CDR3: TGTGCCTGGAGAGACATTGGCACTGAAGCTTTCTTT.

The genes are TRBV9 and TRBJ1-2; D gene ambiguous. Per germline, CDR1 SGDLS and CDR2 YYNGEE. The V end lost 0 bases, the J end lost 8 bases, and 14 bases lay between the germline ends. This CDR3 is built from 14 residues. The CDR3 sequence: CASSVDYSGSGYTF. DNA for the CDR3: TGTGCCAGCAGCGTAGACTATTCCGGGTCGGGCTACACCTTC.

This clonotype was seen a handful of times. The chain uses TRBV30 and TRBJ1-5, with D hard to call. The germline V gene encodes CDR1 GTSNPN and CDR2 SVGIG (reference sequence). This CDR3 has 12 residues. The V end was cut by 0 bases, the J end by 4 bases, with 4 bases between. This CDR3 reads CAWSVQNQPQHF. The DNA for the CDR3 is TGTGCCTGGAGTGTACAAAATCAGCCCCAGCATTTT. Full variable domain (rest looked up from reference TRBV30 and TRBJ1-5): SQTIHQWPATLVQPVGSPLSLECTVEGTSNPNLYWYRQAAGRGLQLLFYSVGIGQISSEVPQNLSASRPQDRQFILSSKKLLLSDSGFYLCAWSVQNQPQHFGDGTRLSIL.

The V call is TRBV12-3 or TRBV12-4, the J call TRBJ2-5; D is possibly TRBD1 or TRBD2 (5 bases each). V was cut by 1 base and J by 5 bases, with 11 bases left in between. The CDR3 has 14 amino acids. The CDR3 nucleotides read TGTGCCAGCAGTTTAGTAACGGGGCGGGAGACCCAGTACTTC. As protein: CASSLVTGRETQYF.

V usage is TRBV20-1 and J usage is TRBJ1-1; D may be TRBD1 (5 bases). Germline CDR1 is DFQATT and CDR2 is SNEGSKA (reference sequence). There are 11 residues in the CDR3. V lost 3 bases to trimming and J lost 7 bases, with 9 bases between them. The CDR3: CSASWGGEAFF. The CDR3 DNA reads TGCAGTGCTAGTTGGGGGGGTGAAGCTTTCTTT.

J is TRBJ2-6 and V is TRBV7-2; possibly TRBD2 for D (6 bases). V lost 2 bases and J 0 bases, leaving 8 bases between the germline ends. From germline, CDR1 is SGHTA and CDR2 FQGNSA. CDR3 length: 16 amino acids. In DNA form, the CDR3 reads TGTGCCAGCAGCTTACGGGGGAGCTCTGGGGCCAACGTCCTGACTTTC. It specifies CASSLRGSSGANVLTF. The full variable domain, rest sourced from reference TRBV7-2 and TRBJ2-6, is GAGVSQSPSNKVTEKGKDVELRCDPISGHTALYWYRQSLGQGLEFLIYFQGNSAPDKSGLPSDRFSAERTGGSVSTLTIQRTQQEDSAVYLCASSLRGSSGANVLTFGAGSRLTVL.

This rearrangement joins TRBV20-1 to TRBJ1-4; D is uncertain. In germline, CDR1 is DFQATT, CDR2 SNEGSKA (reference sequence). V was trimmed by 5 bases and J by 8 bases, leaving 9 bases between them. CDR3 length equals 11 residues. The CDR3 nucleotides read TGCAGTGCTCGGACCGGCGAAAAACTGTTTTTT. It translates to CSARTGEKLFF.

This clonotype was detected once. The gene calls are TRBV18 and TRBJ2-1, with D hard to call. The CDR3 runs to 11 residues. The germline V and J ends were trimmed by 2 bases and 10 bases, with 6 bases remaining between them. Germline CDR1 reads KGHSH; CDR2 reads LQKENI. CDR3 DNA sequence: TGTGCCAGCTCACCATCCGGGGAGCAGTTCTTC. It specifies CASSPSGEQFF.

The rearrangement joins TRBV9 to TRBJ2-3, with 10 bases fitting TRBD2. The CDR3 is 14 residues long. V lost 4 bases and J lost 6; bases outside the gene matches: 5. Germline V gene sequence: CDR1 SGDLS, CDR2 YYNGEE. The CDR3 region has the DNA TGTGCCAGCAGCATTCCGGGACTAGCGGATACGCAGTATTTT. Translated: CASSIPGLADTQYF.

The CDR3 protein is CSVSAGDTEAFF. As DNA, the CDR3 is TGCAGCGTCTCTGCCGGGGACACTGAAGCTTTCTTT. The V call is TRBV29-1, the J call TRBJ1-1, with D unresolved. This CDR3 region has 12 residues. With 6 bases removed from V and 3 bases from J, the gap between germline ends came to 11 bases. Per the germline V gene, CDR1 is SQVTM and CDR2 is ANQGSEA.

The chain joins TRBV12-3 or TRBV12-4 to TRBJ2-7, with D possibly being TRBD2 (5 bases). Between the trimmed V and J ends, which lost 1 base and 0 bases, there was a span of 7 bases. The CDR3 consists of 14 residues. The CDR3 protein is CASSLVEGSYEQYF. The DNA of the CDR3 is TGTGCCAGCAGTTTAGTTGAGGGCTCCTACGAGCAGTACTTC.

The V and J genes are TRBV20-1 and TRBJ2-7; 8 bases are a match to TRBD2. With 2 bases clipped from V and 0 bases from J, the junction kept 3 bases outside the gene matches. The CDR3 has 14 amino acids. Germline CDR1 DFQATT, CDR2 SNEGSKA (reference sequence). CDR3 sequence: CSARRGGPSYEQYF. As DNA, the CDR3 is TGCAGTGCTAGACGGGGGGGGCCCTCCTACGAGCAGTACTTC.